Presented here are 26 T cell receptor beta chains from one specimen sequenced in a study of regulatory T cells in long-lasting Graves disease. In building TCR beta libraries, iRepertoire HTBI primers were used together with Arm-PCR of CDR3 regions. From the multiplex PCR reads, TCRdb called clonotypes with MiXCR, one entry per CDR3 protein. Altogether around 250,000 distinct CDR3 sequences are present, about 17% being singletons, with the ten largest covering roughly a fifth. The time point was: newly diagnosed GD, antithyroid drugs for less than 3 months. The authors made the TCR library using RNA they extracted from PBMCs. The sequences come from peripheral blood mononuclear cells (PBMCs), collected at new diagnosis, from a patient treated with antithyroid drugs. All receptors come from a female donor with Graves disease.

This clonotype was detected a few times. The V call is TRBV20-1, the J call TRBJ2-1, with D unclear. Between the trimmed V and J ends, which lost 0 bases and 5 bases, there was a span of 5 bases. This CDR3 spans 12 amino acids. Germline V gene sequence: CDR1 DFQATT, CDR2 SNEGSKA (reference sequence). The DNA for the CDR3 is TGCAGTGCTAGAGACGGACACAATGAGCAGTTCTTC. The encoded protein is CSARDGHNEQFF.

Comment on this clonotype: Its ends do not fully match the called genes, so a read error is possible. The rearrangement joins TRBV11-1 to TRBJ2-2; TRBD2 might be the D (5 bases). Germline assignment: CDR1 SGHAT and CDR2 FQDESV (reference sequence). CDR3 length equals 15 residues. The CDR3 region has the DNA TGCGCCAGCAGCTTGGCCGGAGTGGACTTCGGGGAGCTGTTTTTT. This translates into CASSLAGVDFGELFF.

This clonotype was counted ten times or more. V and J are TRBV18 and TRBJ2-5, with D possibly being TRBD2 (5 bases). From germline, CDR1 is KGHSH and CDR2 LQKENI. Trimming removed 3 bases from V and 2 bases from J, with 10 bases in between. The CDR3 spans 14 residues. CDR3 sequence: CASSPAGIQETQYF. The CDR3 nucleotides read TGTGCCAGCTCACCCGCCGGGATTCAAGAGACCCAGTACTTC.

This clonotype has at least ten counts. This chain joins TRBV3-1 and TRBJ2-7; 13 positions agree with TRBD2. This CDR3 contains 13 residues. Germline V gene lookup returns CDR1 LGHDT and CDR2 YNNKEL (reference sequence). V was clipped by 4 bases and J by 11 bases; unmatched bases: 5. The CDR3 here is CASSLGTSGKKYF. The CDR3 DNA is TGTGCCAGCAGCCTAGGGACTAGCGGGAAAAAGTACTTC.

This clonotype was picked up many times. The V and J genes are TRBV9 and TRBJ2-2, with 10 bases lining up with TRBD2. Germline V gives CDR1 SGDLS, CDR2 YYNGEE. V gave up 0 bases and J gave up 2 bases; unmatched junction bases: 1. This CDR3 spans 16 amino acids. This chain's CDR3 is CASSVGTSGNTGELFF. The DNA of the CDR3 is TGTGCCAGCAGCGTAGGGACTAGCGGTAACACCGGGGAGCTGTTTTTT.

The chain has TRBV20-1 and TRBJ2-7; no clear D gene. The CDR3 is made up of 10 amino acids. Per germline, CDR1 DFQATT and CDR2 SNEGSKA (reference sequence). Trimming removed 0 bases at V and 11 bases at J, with 8 bases between. DNA of the CDR3: TGCAGTGCTAGAGAGTTTGCGGAGTACTTC. It yields the protein CSAREFAEYF.

This clonotype was detected many times. Written as DNA, the CDR3 is TGTGCCTGGAGTGTTCCAGGGAGGACTGAAGCTTTCTTT. Amino acid sequence: CAWSVPGRTEAFF. The V gene is TRBV30, the J gene TRBJ1-1; a possible D gene is TRBD1 (5 bases). Germline loops: CDR1 GTSNPN, CDR2 SVGIG (reference sequence). Trimming took 0 bases from V and 5 from J, leaving 10 bases between them. The CDR3 consists of 13 residues.

To note about this clonotype: Just one base apart from a much larger clone, this may be a read error. The V and J genes are TRBV9 and TRBJ2-7; 16 bases map to TRBD2. V dropped 0 bases and J dropped 3; count of bases not matched to a gene: 3. CDR3 length: 17 amino acids. Germline V gene lookup returns CDR1 SGDLS and CDR2 YYNGEE. The CDR3 bases are TGTGCCAGCAGCGTAGAGGGGACTAGCGGGAGGGACTACGAGCAGTACTTC. Its protein is CASSVEGTSGRDYEQYF.

This clonotype has at least ten counts. The V call is TRBV6-1, the J call TRBJ2-5; TRBD1 agrees at 10 bases. CDR1 is MNHNS, CDR2 SASEGT, per germline. The CDR3 has 13 amino acids. Trimming took 8 bases from V and 5 from J; bases not matched to a gene: 5. CDR3 bases: TGTGCCAGCGGAGACAGGGGGCGGGAGACCCAGTACTTC. Residues: CASGDRGRETQYF.

Many counts were recorded for this clonotype. The rearrangement joins TRBV30 to TRBJ2-5, with 10 positions matching TRBD2. V dropped 8 bases and J dropped 5; count of bases not matched to a gene: 8. CDR1 and CDR2 from the germline V gene are GTSNPN and SVGIG (reference sequence). The length of the CDR3 is 13 residues. The CDR3: CAGQREGPETQYF. As DNA, the CDR3 is TGTGCCGGACAGCGGGAGGGCCCCGAGACCCAGTACTTC.

As concerns this clonotype: The junction departs from the called germline gene at one end, perhaps through a read error. The chain couples TRBV6-6 to TRBJ1-2; 8 bases align to TRBD1. CDR1 MNHNY and CDR2 SVGAGI come from the germline V gene (reference sequence). The CDR3 spans 14 residues. DNA of the CDR3: TGTGCCTGCAGTTTACGACAGGGGAACTATGGCTACACCTTC. It is translated as CACSLRQGNYGYTF.

This chain uses TRBV4-3 with TRBJ2-7, with 11 nucleotides matching TRBD1. V lost 4 bases, J lost 7 bases, and 3 bases stayed unmatched. CDR3 length: 13 residues. CDR1 is LGHNA and CDR2 is YSLEER in the germline V gene. The DNA of the CDR3 is TGCGCCAGCAGCCCGGACAGGGGGCAAGAGCAGTACTTC. Its protein is CASSPDRGQEQYF.

This clonotype was seen repeatedly, ten times or more. V and J are TRBV7-9 and TRBJ2-6, with TRBD1 matching 7 bases. The germline CDR1 and CDR2 sequences are SEHNR and FQNEAQ (reference sequence). The CDR3 spans 17 residues. V trimming: 3 bases; J trimming: 3 bases; junction bases outside the gene matches: 8. The CDR3 DNA reads TGTGCCAGCAGCTTTCTAGGGGGCGGGTATGGGGCCAACGTCCTGACTTTC. Translation gives CASSFLGGGYGANVLTF.

This clonotype was seen at least ten times. The J gene is TRBJ2-7, the V gene TRBV20-1, with a weak D call TRBD2 (7 bases). The V end lost 4 bases, the J end lost 5 bases, and 24 bases lay between the germline ends. The CDR3 covers 16 residues. Germline CDR1 DFQATT, CDR2 SNEGSKA (reference sequence). CDR3 residues: CSATGGLAAERDEQYF. As DNA, the CDR3 is TGCAGTGCTACCGGGGGCCTAGCGGCGGAGAGGGACGAGCAGTACTTC.

This clonotype was observed many times. This chain connects TRBV2 to TRBJ2-1, with 15 bases aligning to TRBD2. In germline, CDR1 is SNHLY, CDR2 FYNNEI. Trimming at V came to 5 bases and at J to 3 bases, leaving 5 bases not matched to a gene. This CDR3 spans 17 amino acids. The CDR3 DNA is TGTGCCAGCAGTCGGGGACTAGCGGGAGGAGGCTACAATGAGCAGTTCTTC. It translates to CASSRGLAGGGYNEQFF.

About this clonotype itself: It is likely a read error, because the conserved phenylalanine at the end of the CDR3 is missing. The chain carries TRBV9 and TRBJ2-5; unclear D gene. V lost 3 bases and J 0 bases, leaving 6 bases between the germline ends. CDR1 and CDR2 from the germline V gene are SGDLS and YYNGEE. There are 13 residues in the CDR3. CDR3 bases: TGTGCCAGCAGCGCCCGGTACCAAGAGACCCAGTACCTC. Amino acids: CASSARYQETQYL.

This clonotype has at least ten counts. J is TRBJ2-7 and V is TRBV6-5, with TRBD2 matching over 9 bases. V lost 4 bases and J lost 0; bases outside the gene matches: 7. In germline, CDR1 is MNHEY, CDR2 SVGAGI. The CDR3 is 16 residues long. CDR3 in amino acids: CASSSGQLAGSYEQYF. The CDR3 DNA reads as TGTGCCAGCAGTTCGGGACAACTAGCGGGCTCCTACGAGCAGTACTTC.

In its sample, this clonotype was seen many times. The CDR3 coding sequence is TGCAGTGCTAGAGGGACCGGGACAGGGGACACCGGGGAGCTGTTTTTT. Translation: CSARGTGTGDTGELFF. The chain uses TRBV20-1 and TRBJ2-2; TRBD1 matches at 10 bases. J was trimmed by 3 bases and V by 1 base; bases with no gene match: 5. The CDR3 spans 16 residues. Germline CDR1 DFQATT, CDR2 SNEGSKA (reference sequence).

This clonotype was detected many times. V is TRBV5-6 and J is TRBJ1-2; no clear D. V lost 2 bases to trimming and J lost 1 base, with 9 bases between them. CDR3 size: 14 residues. Germline values: CDR1 SGHDT, CDR2 YYEEEE. The CDR3 loop is CASSFQRINYGYTF. In DNA form, the CDR3 reads TGTGCCAGCAGCTTCCAGCGAATTAACTATGGCTACACCTTC.

At least ten counts were recorded for this clonotype. This chain uses TRBV24-1 with TRBJ2-2, with D uncertain. The germline gives CDR1 KGHDR, CDR2 SFDVKD. Trimming took off 10 bases at V and 6 bases at J, with 11 bases between the two ends. This CDR3 contains 12 residues. For the CDR3, the DNA is TGTGCCACTCAGAGAGACCCCGGGGAGCTGTTTTTT. Protein product: CATQRDPGELFF.

This clonotype came up many times. The chain joins TRBV14 to TRBJ2-5; tentative D call: TRBD2 (6 bases). V was cut by 1 base and J by 1 base, with 16 bases left in between. CDR1 and CDR2 from the germline V gene are SGHDN and FVKESK. There are 17 residues in the CDR3. Here the CDR3 DNA reads TGTGCCAGCAGCCAAGCCCATCTCCGGGGGAGCCAAGAGACCCAGTACTTC. Amino acids: CASSQAHLRGSQETQYF.

This clonotype has a handful of counts. The J gene is TRBJ2-7, the V gene TRBV28; 7 positions match TRBD1. CDR1 is MDHEN, CDR2 SYDVKM, per germline. V was pared by 7 bases and J by 0 bases, with 18 bases of the junction left unmatched. This CDR3 region has 18 residues. The CDR3 coding sequence is TGTGCCAGCATCGAAGGGGGCAGGGGTGGGGTCCACTCCTACGAGCAGTACTTC. Protein: CASIEGGRGGVHSYEQYF.

This clonotype has at least ten counts. V usage is TRBV5-1 and J usage is TRBJ2-2; D uncertain. Trimming removed 1 base from V and 0 bases from J, with 7 bases in between. The CDR3 extends over 15 amino acids. Germline lookup yields CDR1 SGHRS and CDR2 YFSETQ. In DNA form, the CDR3 reads TGCGCCAGCAGCTTGTACGATCCGAACACCGGGGAGCTGTTTTTT. It encodes CASSLYDPNTGELFF.

This clonotype was counted at least ten times. This chain joins TRBV7-2 and TRBJ2-3, with 8 bases identical to TRBD2. This CDR3 has 15 amino acids. The J segment lost 12 bases and the V segment lost 2 bases, leaving 13 bases of the junction unmatched. From germline, CDR1 is SGHTA and CDR2 FQGNSA. The DNA of the CDR3 is TGTGCCAGCAGCTTACTTACGGGAGGGCACGCAACTCAGTATTTT. This gives the protein CASSLLTGGHATQYF.

This clonotype was seen ten or more times. The genes are TRBV5-1 and TRBJ2-2; tentative D call: TRBD2 (6 bases). The germline V gene has CDR1 SGHRS and CDR2 YFSETQ. The CDR3 sequence is 15 residues long. V was trimmed by 3 bases and J by 1 base, leaving 10 bases between them. CDR3 in amino acids: CASSWEEGNTGELFF. Written as DNA, the CDR3 is TGCGCCAGCAGCTGGGAGGAGGGGAACACCGGGGAGCTGTTTTTT.

On this clonotype: A junction end diverges from the germline sequence, so it may reflect a read error. The CDR3 region has the DNA TGCAGTGCTAGAGATGAGGGGGAGTCTACAGATTCGCAGTATTTT. The encoded protein is CSARDEGESTDSQYF. V is TRBV20-1 and J is TRBJ2-1; D might be TRBD1 (6 bases). The J call may be faulty, since TRBJ2-3 better matches the DNA end. The CDR3 contains 15 residues. CDR1 is DFQATT and CDR2 is SNEGSKA in the germline V gene (reference sequence).